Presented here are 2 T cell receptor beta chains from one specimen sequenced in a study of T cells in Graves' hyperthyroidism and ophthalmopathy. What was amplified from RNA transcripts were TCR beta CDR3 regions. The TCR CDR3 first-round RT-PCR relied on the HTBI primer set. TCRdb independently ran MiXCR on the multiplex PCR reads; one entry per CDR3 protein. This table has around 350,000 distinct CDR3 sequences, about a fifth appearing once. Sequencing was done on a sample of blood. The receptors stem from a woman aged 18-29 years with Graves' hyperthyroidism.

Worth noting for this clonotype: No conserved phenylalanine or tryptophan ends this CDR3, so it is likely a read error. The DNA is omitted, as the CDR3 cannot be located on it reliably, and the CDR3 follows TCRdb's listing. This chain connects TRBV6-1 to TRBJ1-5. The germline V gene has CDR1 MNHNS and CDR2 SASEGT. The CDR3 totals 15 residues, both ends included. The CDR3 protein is CASSRTVYSNQPQRL.

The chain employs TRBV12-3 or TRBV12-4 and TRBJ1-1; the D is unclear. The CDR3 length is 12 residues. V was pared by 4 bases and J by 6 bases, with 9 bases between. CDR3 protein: CASSSDVAEAFF. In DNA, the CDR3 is TGTGCCAGCAGTTCGGACGTCGCTGAAGCTTTCTTT.